Below are 32 T cell receptor beta chains sequenced from a single sample in a study of PD-1 blockade in classical Hodgkin lymphoma. Assay used: immunoSEQ multiplex PCR; TCRdb lists only in-frame clones, some missing. The data show under 50,000 clones, around three fifths seen once. The sample's time point: cycle 4 day 1 (C4D1), after 6 weeks of nivolumab. With no exception, relapse followed autologous stem cell transplantation in all patients, and brentuximab vedotin exposure varied. The sequencing here drew on peripheral blood mononuclear cells (PBMCs), taken before the fourth cycle of nivolumab. These receptors were collected from a human donor with classical Hodgkin lymphoma.

This clone has just a few counts. The chain combines TRBV5-1 with TRBJ2-1; TRBD1 agrees at 10 bases. Unmatched junction bases numbered 6, after V lost 3 bases and J lost 6 bases. This CDR3 contains 15 residues. The V gene's germline CDR1 is SGHRS and CDR2 YFSETQ. In DNA form, the CDR3 reads TGCGCCAGCAGCTCGACAGGGGGCCCTTTCAATGAGCAGTTCTTC. Translated: CASSSTGGPFNEQFF.

The V and J genes are TRBV6-4 and TRBJ1-4, with 7 bases aligning to TRBD1. CDR3 length equals 15 residues. Germline CDR1 and CDR2: MRHNA and SNTAGT. The ends lost 5 bases at V and 4 bases at J; junction bases unmatched: 7. This chain's CDR3 is CASSYSGTDNEKLFF. Here the CDR3 DNA reads TGTGCCAGCAGTTATTCAGGGACAGATAATGAAAAACTGTTTTTT.

V gene TRBV6-5 combines with J gene TRBJ2-7; 8 nucleotides line up with TRBD1. CDR3 length: 15 residues. With 4 bases clipped from V and 0 bases from J, the junction kept 5 bases outside the gene matches. The germline V gene has CDR1 MNHEY and CDR2 SVGAGI. This chain's CDR3 is CASSSTGEISYEQYF. The CDR3 DNA is TGTGCCAGCAGTTCGACAGGGGAGATCTCCTACGAGCAGTACTTC.

About this clone: The sample contains more than one DNA sequence encoding this CDR3. V usage is TRBV7-9 and J usage is TRBJ2-5; no reliable D call. V was cut by 1 base and J by 2 bases, with 8 bases left in between. Looked up from germline, CDR1 is SEHNR and CDR2 is FQNEAQ (reference sequence). This CDR3 has 14 amino acids. CDR3 nucleotides: TGTGCCAGCAGCTTAGAGGTCTTACAAGAGACCCAGTACTTC. Its translation: CASSLEVLQETQYF.

The rearrangement uses TRBV4-3 and TRBJ2-7; 10 bases agree with TRBD1. Germline V gene lookup returns CDR1 LGHNA and CDR2 YSLEER. CDR3 length equals 17 residues. After removal of 4 bases from V and 2 bases from J, the junction contained 11 bases not matched to a gene. Written as DNA, the CDR3 is TGCGCCAGCAGCCCTCGGGAGGGGGGGACAGGGGCCTACGAGCAGTACTTC. Translated: CASSPREGGTGAYEQYF.

Worth noting for this clone: Other DNA sequences within the sample encode an identical CDR3. V usage is TRBV6-5 and J usage is TRBJ1-2; D uncertain. V lost 9 bases to trimming and J lost 4 bases, with 6 bases between them. The germline gives CDR1 MNHEY, CDR2 SVGAGI. The CDR3 runs to 10 residues. Here the CDR3 DNA reads TGTGCCAGTTCGGGCTATGGCTACACCTTC. Its translation is CASSGYGYTF.

The chain has TRBV10-1 and TRBJ1-6; D is unclear. The germline gives CDR1 WNHNN, CDR2 SYGVQD (reference sequence). V was shortened by 6 bases and J by 7 bases, with 4 bases between the two germline ends. The CDR3 runs 11 residues. The CDR3 region has the DNA TGCGCCAGCAGGGAGAATTCACCCCTCCACTTT. Protein: CASRENSPLHF.

This clone came up a few times. This chain links TRBV2 with TRBJ1-1; 7 nucleotides align to TRBD1. The germline gives CDR1 SNHLY, CDR2 FYNNEI. The CDR3 sequence is 15 residues long. V gave up 4 bases and J gave up 0 bases; unmatched junction bases: 5. The CDR3 nucleotides are TGTGCCAGCAGTGTATACGGGACAGTGAACACTGAAGCTTTCTTT. It specifies CASSVYGTVNTEAFF.

The V and J genes are TRBV6-4 and TRBJ2-3; the match to TRBD1 covers 7 bases. Germline V gives CDR1 MRHNA, CDR2 SNTAGT. V lost 5 bases, J lost 3 bases, and 8 bases stayed unmatched. The CDR3 loop spans 15 amino acids. CDR3 sequence (DNA): TGTGCCAGCAGTCCTGACGACAGGGAGACAGATACGCAGTATTTT. Residues: CASSPDDRETDTQYF.

The V gene is TRBV5-8, the J gene TRBJ2-6, with D hard to call. CDR1 SGHTS and CDR2 YDEGEE come from the germline V gene. Trimming took 2 bases from V and 0 from J, leaving 0 bases between them. The CDR3 length is 13 residues. CDR3 amino acids: CASSFSGANVLTF. CDR3 nucleotide sequence: TGTGCCAGCAGCTTCTCTGGGGCCAACGTCCTGACTTTC.

This clone was detected only a few times. The chain joins TRBV6-5 to TRBJ2-5; 7 bases map to TRBD2. V shed 5 bases and J 5 bases; nucleotides not matched to a gene: 5. This CDR3 spans 13 amino acids. Germline CDR1 and CDR2: MNHEY and SVGAGI. In nucleotides, the CDR3 is TGTGCCAGCAGTAGCGGGGCGGGGGAGACCCAGTACTTC. Translation: CASSSGAGETQYF.

V gene TRBV20-1 combines with J gene TRBJ1-1; TRBD1 might be the D (6 bases). The germline V gene encodes CDR1 DFQATT and CDR2 SNEGSKA (reference sequence). Trimming left V 7 bases short and J 7 bases short, with 13 bases between. CDR3 length equals 11 residues. CDR3: CSVPDSFEAFF. The CDR3 DNA reads TGCAGTGTCCCGGACAGCTTTGAAGCTTTCTTT.

The rearrangement joins TRBV6-6 to TRBJ2-7; no reliable D call. Germline V CDR1 and CDR2: MNHNY, SVGAGI (reference sequence). The CDR3 runs to 12 residues. Trimming took off 2 bases at V and 3 bases at J, with 5 bases between the two ends. CDR3 amino acids: CASSYGNYEQYF. The DNA for the CDR3 is TGTGCCAGCAGTTACGGGAACTACGAGCAGTACTTC.

V gene TRBV7-2 combines with J gene TRBJ1-6; D remains ambiguous. V was pared by 0 bases and J by 0 bases, with 6 bases between. CDR3 length: 16 residues. Germline CDR1 and CDR2: SGHTA and FQGNSA. The CDR3 is CASSLAQNSYNSPLHF. CDR3 in DNA: TGTGCCAGCAGCTTAGCTCAGAACTCCTATAATTCACCCCTCCACTTT.

In this sample, this clone turned up a few times. J is TRBJ2-6 and V is TRBV7-2; 7 nucleotides line up with TRBD1. Germline V gene lookup returns CDR1 SGHTA and CDR2 FQGNSA. The CDR3 has 16 amino acids. The J segment lost 4 bases and the V segment lost 4 bases, leaving 7 bases of the junction unmatched. The CDR3 bases are TGTGCCAGCAGCTACAGGGGCCGGACCGGGGCCAACGTCCTGACTTTC. This gives the protein CASSYRGRTGANVLTF.

The chain is built from TRBV19 and TRBJ1-2, with no clear D. Germline lookup yields CDR1 LNHDA and CDR2 SQIVND (reference sequence). The ends were cut back, 8 bases at V and 8 bases at J, with 18 bases in the middle. The CDR3 loop spans 13 amino acids. DNA of the CDR3: TGTGCCAGTGCCGCTCGGGGAAGTGGGGGCTACACCTTC. Amino acid sequence: CASAARGSGGYTF. Full variable domain (rest looked up from reference TRBV19 and TRBJ1-2): DGGITQSPKYLFRKEGQNVTLSCEQNLNHDAMYWYRQDPGQGLRLIYYSQIVNDFQKGDIAEGYSVSREKKESFPLTVTSAQKNPTAFYLCASAARGSGGYTFGSGTRLTVV.

Only a few counts were recorded for this clone. The chain has TRBV7-9 and TRBJ2-7, with TRBD2 as a possible D gene (6 bases). Germline values: CDR1 SEHNR, CDR2 FQNEAQ (reference sequence). The CDR3 has 14 residues. Trimming shortened V by 5 bases and J by 3 bases, and 14 bases separated the two germline ends. Written as DNA, the CDR3 is TGTGCCAGCAGCCCCAGTGGGCGGGACTACGAGCAGTACTTC. It yields the protein CASSPSGRDYEQYF.

The chain is built from TRBV19 and TRBJ2-3; D might be TRBD1 (6 bases). The CDR3 has 15 residues. V was trimmed by 5 bases and J by 3 bases, leaving 15 bases between them. Germline CDR1 reads LNHDA; CDR2 reads SQIVND (reference sequence). CDR3 in amino acids: CASSDGTLDTDTQYF. As DNA, the CDR3 is TGTGCCAGTAGTGATGGGACATTGGATACAGATACGCAGTATTTT.

This sequence joins TRBV7-2 and TRBJ2-1, with D hard to call. Germline CDR1 and CDR2: SGHTA and FQGNSA. This CDR3 spans 11 amino acids. V was trimmed by 5 bases and J by 10 bases, leaving 9 bases between them. The CDR3 sequence is CASSLRSEQFF. The CDR3 bases are TGTGCCAGCAGCCTTAGATCCGAGCAGTTCTTC.

The V and J genes are TRBV4-3 and TRBJ2-3; D is unclear. This CDR3 is built from 15 residues. The V gene lost 1 base and the J gene lost 2 bases, with 10 bases spanning the gap. Germline CDR1 and CDR2: LGHNA and YSLEER. The CDR3 coding sequence is TGCGCCAGCAGCCAAGGGTTTCGGGTCACAGATACGCAGTATTTT. Its translation is CASSQGFRVTDTQYF.

This clone counts as medium-sized. The rearrangement uses TRBV4-3 and TRBJ1-3; TRBD1 matches at 9 bases. Germline V gene lookup returns CDR1 LGHNA and CDR2 YSLEER. The junction had 2 bases not matched to a gene; V was cut back by 1 base and J by 4 bases. The CDR3 runs to 15 residues. CDR3 amino acids: CASSQVGTGGNTIYF. The CDR3 DNA reads TGCGCCAGCAGCCAAGTTGGGACAGGGGGAAACACCATATATTTT.

The genes are TRBV10-3 and TRBJ2-1; no firm D call. This CDR3 spans 13 amino acids. Germline lookup yields CDR1 ENHRY and CDR2 SYGVKD. Deletions cut 7 bases from V and 3 bases from J, with 10 bases between. The CDR3 DNA reads TGTGCCATCAACGATGATAACTACAATGAGCAGTTCTTC. Protein product: CAINDDNYNEQFF.

The J gene is TRBJ2-3, the V gene TRBV10-3, with D tentatively TRBD2 (6 bases). Trimming left V 5 bases short and J 6 bases short, with 12 bases between. Germline CDR1 and CDR2: ENHRY and SYGVKD. This CDR3 is 13 amino acids long. The CDR3 nucleotides are TGTGCCATCAGTCTGCGGGACGGGGATACGCAGTATTTT. The encoded protein is CAISLRDGDTQYF.

The chain is built from TRBV27 and TRBJ1-2; possible D gene TRBD1, 6 bases. V lost 2 bases and J lost 5, with 15 bases in between. CDR1 is MNHEY and CDR2 is SMNVEV in the germline V gene (reference sequence). This CDR3 is built from 15 residues. The CDR3 nucleotides are TGTGCCAGCAGTTTAACCGCGGGGGGCAGTTATGGCTACACCTTC. Translating gives CASSLTAGGSYGYTF.

This chain uses TRBV18 with TRBJ1-1; TRBD1 might be the D (6 bases). V lost 6 bases and J 1 base, leaving 12 bases between the germline ends. This CDR3 has 14 residues. In germline, CDR1 is KGHSH, CDR2 LQKENI. The CDR3 region has the DNA TGTGCCAGCTCTCAGGACAGTTCGAACACTGAAGCTTTCTTT. It encodes CASSQDSSNTEAFF.

This clone was picked up a small number of times. The same CDR3 can be traced to other DNA sequences in this sample. The chain's CDR3 is CASSDGTANTGELFF. The CDR3, as DNA: TGTGCCAGCAGCGATGGAACCGCGAACACCGGGGAGCTGTTTTTT. This chain links TRBV4-2 with TRBJ2-2; D unresolved. CDR3 length: 15 amino acids. Deletions cut 5 bases from V and 0 bases from J, with 10 bases between. Germline values: CDR1 LGHNA, CDR2 YNFKEQ.

Many counts were recorded for this clone. The rearrangement uses TRBV19 and TRBJ2-2, with 7 bases matching TRBD2. Germline values: CDR1 LNHDA, CDR2 SQIVND (reference sequence). The V gene end was trimmed by 3 bases and the J gene end by 0 bases; junction bases not matched to a gene: 1. The CDR3 loop spans 15 amino acids. The CDR3 DNA follows: TGTGCCAGTAGTATTGGACTAGCGAACACCGGGGAGCTGTTTTTT. This gives the protein CASSIGLANTGELFF.

The genes are TRBV19 and TRBJ2-7, with TRBD1 identical over 7 bases. Trimming took 4 bases from V and 5 from J; bases not matched to a gene: 11. Germline CDR1 and CDR2: LNHDA and SQIVND (reference sequence). The CDR3 runs 15 residues. DNA of the CDR3: TGTGCCAGTAGTACCCACCGACAGGGTCTCGACGAGCAGTACTTC. This encodes CASSTHRQGLDEQYF.

This chain links TRBV14 with TRBJ2-7; 8 bases agree with TRBD1. The ends lost 4 bases at V and 6 bases at J; junction bases unmatched: 11. Germline V gene data show CDR1 as SGHDN and CDR2 as FVKESK. The length of the CDR3 is 15 residues. The CDR3 region has the DNA TGTGCCAGCAGCCTAGACTGGACAGGGCCCTCCGAGCAGTACTTC. Its translation: CASSLDWTGPSEQYF.

The gene calls are TRBV2 and TRBJ1-1; 8 bases line up with TRBD1. CDR3 size: 15 residues. V lost 3 bases and J lost 1; bases outside the gene matches: 4. The germline CDR1 and CDR2 sequences are SNHLY and FYNNEI. The DNA for the CDR3 is TGTGCCAGCAGTGAGGACAGGGCTGGGAACACTGAAGCTTTCTTT. Protein: CASSEDRAGNTEAFF.

The rearrangement joins TRBV27 to TRBJ1-2, with D tentatively TRBD1 (6 bases). Trimming left V 2 bases short and J 0 bases short, with 10 bases between. CDR3 length: 15 residues. CDR1 is MNHEY, CDR2 SMNVEV, per germline (reference sequence). In nucleotides, the CDR3 is TGTGCCAGCAGTTTAACGGGGGCGACTAACTATGGCTACACCTTC. Protein product: CASSLTGATNYGYTF.

V is TRBV28 and J is TRBJ1-1; no clear D gene. CDR1 is MDHEN, CDR2 SYDVKM, per germline. The CDR3 runs to 16 residues. Trimming cost V 6 bases and J 1 base, with 18 bases left between them. The CDR3 region has the DNA TGTGCCAGCAGCCGCGCCCGACTGCCGGAGAACACTGAAGCTTTCTTT. Translation gives CASSRARLPENTEAFF.